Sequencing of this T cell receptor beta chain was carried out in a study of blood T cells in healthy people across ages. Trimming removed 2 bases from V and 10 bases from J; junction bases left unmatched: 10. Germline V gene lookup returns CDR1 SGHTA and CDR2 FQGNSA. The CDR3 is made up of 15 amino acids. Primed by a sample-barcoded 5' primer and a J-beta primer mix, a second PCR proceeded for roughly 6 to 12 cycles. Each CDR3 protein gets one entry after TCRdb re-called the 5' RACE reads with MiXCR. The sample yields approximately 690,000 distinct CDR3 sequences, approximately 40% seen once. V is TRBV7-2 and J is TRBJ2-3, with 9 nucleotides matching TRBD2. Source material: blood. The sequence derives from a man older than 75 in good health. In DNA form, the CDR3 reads TGTGCCAGCAGCTTAAATCTAGCGGGGAGGGATGCGCAGTATTTT. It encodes CASSLNLAGRDAQYF.